These 14 T cell receptor beta chains came from one sample sequenced in a study of cytomegalovirus exposure and HLA in healthy donors. Primers for the PCR totalled 60 Vbeta and 13 Jbeta. Measured with immunoSEQ multiplex PCR; TCRdb has only the in-frame clones, and not every one. Among about 130,000 clones, over 70% were seen once, and the ten largest hold more than 2.5%. Sequenced material: PBMCs. All receptors come from a woman aged 45-65 years in good health and CMV-seronegative.

This sequence joins TRBV20-1 and TRBJ2-7, with D tentatively TRBD2 (5 bases). The CDR3 is 9 amino acids. With 7 bases removed from V and 5 bases from J, the gap between germline ends came to 6 bases. Germline CDR1 is DFQATT and CDR2 is SNEGSKA (reference sequence). CDR3: CSVGDEQYF. The CDR3 DNA is TGCAGTGTCGGGGACGAGCAGTACTTC.

CDR3 nucleotide sequence: TGTGCCAGCAGTAGCGGGGCCCCTAGGGAGCAGTACTTC. It is translated as CASSSGAPREQYF. The chain employs TRBV28 and TRBJ2-7; 7 bases agree with TRBD2. Germline lookup yields CDR1 MDHEN and CDR2 SYDVKM. The CDR3 extends over 13 amino acids. After removal of 5 bases from V and 7 bases from J, the junction contained 8 bases not matched to a gene.

This clone was observed a few times. CDR3 region: CASSQARGEQETQYF. The DNA for the CDR3 is TGTGCCAGCAGCCAAGCTAGGGGCGAACAAGAGACCCAGTACTTC. The V call is TRBV5-4, the J call TRBJ2-5, with D possibly matching TRBD1 (5 bases). Germline assignment: CDR1 SGHNT and CDR2 YYREEE (reference sequence). V lost 4 bases and J lost 2, with 15 bases in between. The CDR3 has 15 amino acids. Full variable domain (missing parts from reference TRBV5-4 and TRBJ2-5): ETGVTQSPTHLIKTRGQQVTLRCSSQSGHNTVSWYQQALGQGPQFIFQYYREEENGRGNFPPRFSGLQFPNYSSELNVNALELDDSALYLCASSQARGEQETQYFGPGTRLLVL.

The V call is TRBV2, the J call TRBJ1-3; 8 nucleotides match TRBD1. With V trimmed by 8 bases and J by 1 base, 7 bases remained unmatched. There are 15 residues in the CDR3. In germline, CDR1 is SNHLY, CDR2 FYNNEI. This chain's CDR3 is CASSPDRASGNTIYF. CDR3 sequence (DNA): TGTGCCAGCTCGCCGGACAGGGCGTCTGGAAACACCATATATTTT.

The chain is built from TRBV5-5 and TRBJ1-1, with TRBD1 matching over 8 bases. V shed 5 bases and J 4 bases; nucleotides not matched to a gene: 4. Germline V CDR1 and CDR2: SGHKS, YYEKEE (reference sequence). There are 13 residues in the CDR3. The CDR3 DNA sequence: TGTGCCAGCAGATCTGACAGGGGCACTGAAGCTTTCTTT. Encoded protein: CASRSDRGTEAFF. The entire variable domain, with the rest obtained from reference TRBV5-5 and TRBJ1-1, is as follows: DAGVTQSPTHLIKTRGQQVTLRCSPISGHKSVSWYQQVLGQGPQFIFQYYEKEERGRGNFPDRFSARQFPNYSSELNVNALLLGDSALYLCASRSDRGTEAFFGQGTRLTVV.

DNA for the CDR3: TGTGCCAGCAGGCTGGGGGGGCCCTGGGACGAGCAGTACTTC. Encoded protein: CASRLGGPWDEQYF. The chain combines TRBV27 with TRBJ2-7; D may be TRBD2 (7 bases). The length of the CDR3 is 14 residues. Germline values: CDR1 MNHEY, CDR2 SMNVEV (reference sequence). V was pared by 6 bases and J by 5 bases, with 17 bases between.

This clone was picked up a small number of times. The chain joins TRBV7-9 to TRBJ2-3; 9 positions match TRBD1. V dropped 5 bases and J dropped 1; count of bases not matched to a gene: 7. Looked up from germline, CDR1 is SEHNR and CDR2 is FQNEAQ (reference sequence). The CDR3 is made up of 16 amino acids. In DNA form, the CDR3 reads TGTGCCAGCAGCCTCCCGACAGGGGGTGGCACAGATACGCAGTATTTT. Protein: CASSLPTGGGTDTQYF.

The genes are TRBV7-2 and TRBJ2-7; 9 nucleotides agree with TRBD1. The trim removed 1 base at V and 2 bases at J, leaving 6 bases unmatched. Germline lookup yields CDR1 SGHTA and CDR2 FQGNSA. The CDR3 totals 16 residues. The CDR3 reads CASSLDLGTGTYEQYF. The CDR3 nucleotides read TGTGCCAGCAGCTTAGATCTCGGGACAGGGACCTACGAGCAGTACTTC. The full variable domain, with the rest looked up from reference TRBV7-2 and TRBJ2-7, is GAGVSQSPSNKVTEKGKDVELRCDPISGHTALYWYRQSLGQGLEFLIYFQGNSAPDKSGLPSDRFSAERTGGSVSTLTIQRTQQEDSAVYLCASSLDLGTGTYEQYFGPGTRLTVT.

J is TRBJ2-5 and V is TRBV4-2, with 10 bases identical to TRBD1. The tail of the sequence fits TRBJ2-7 better, so the J call may be wrong. CDR1 and CDR2 from the germline V gene are LGHNA and YNFKEQ. This CDR3 has 15 amino acids. CDR3 nucleotides: TGTGCCAGCAGCCAAGATGGGACAGGGGCTTACGAGCAGTACTTC. It yields the protein CASSQDGTGAYEQYF.

The gene calls are TRBV6-1 and TRBJ2-1, with D perhaps TRBD2 (5 bases). The CDR3 has 14 residues. Germline CDR1 reads MNHNS; CDR2 reads SASEGT. V lost 1 base and J 5 bases, leaving 9 bases between the germline ends. In DNA form, the CDR3 reads TGTGCCAGCAGTGAAGGAGGGCAGAACAATGAGCAGTTCTTC. This encodes CASSEGGQNNEQFF.

This chain connects TRBV9 to TRBJ1-3; 7 bases match TRBD1. With 4 bases clipped from V and 3 bases from J, the junction kept 4 bases outside the gene matches. Germline V gene lookup returns CDR1 SGDLS and CDR2 YYNGEE. CDR3 length: 14 residues. Written as DNA, the CDR3 is TGTGCCAGCAGCTCAGGGGACAGTGGAAACACCATATATTTT. It translates to CASSSGDSGNTIYF. The complete variable domain, with remaining parts taken from reference TRBV9 and TRBJ1-3, reads DSGVTQTPKHLITATGQRVTLRCSPRSGDLSVYWYQQSLDQGLQFLIQYYNGEERAKGNILERFSAQQFPDLHSELNLSSLELGDSALYFCASSSGDSGNTIYFGEGSWLTVV.

This clone was recorded a few times. CDR3 loop: CAWTHRGEQYF. CDR3 sequence (DNA): TGTGCCTGGACTCACAGGGGCGAGCAGTACTTC. The gene calls are TRBV30 and TRBJ2-7; 7 bases agree with TRBD1. V lost 4 bases, J lost 6 bases, and 3 bases stayed unmatched. Germline lookup yields CDR1 GTSNPN and CDR2 SVGIG (reference sequence). CDR3 length: 11 residues.

The chain recombines TRBV30 with TRBJ2-7; 11 bases fit TRBD1. Germline V gene sequence: CDR1 GTSNPN, CDR2 SVGIG (reference sequence). The CDR3 loop spans 14 amino acids. Unmatched junction bases numbered 6, after V lost 2 bases and J lost 6 bases. CDR3 sequence: CAWSSGQGAGEQYF. CDR3 DNA: TGTGCCTGGAGTTCAGGACAGGGGGCAGGCGAGCAGTACTTC.

The chain has TRBV21-1 and TRBJ2-5; TRBD1 reflects the table's D call only, with no check against the DNA. The J call is doubtful: the DNA matches TRBJ2-7 better. TRBV21-1 is a pseudogene. CDR3 length equals 19 residues. The CDR3: CASSIHGPRGTGSSYEQYF. The DNA of the CDR3 is TGTGCCAGCAGCATACACGGACCGCGCGGGACAGGAAGCTCCTACGAGCAGTACTTC.